This T cell receptor (beta chain) was obtained from a study of blood T cell repertoires in COVID-19. Here immunoSEQ multiplex PCR was the method, and the copy in TCRdb shows in-frame clones only, minus some. The sample has 150,000 to 200,000 clones, about 86% seen once. The CDR3 loop spans 14 amino acids. V dropped 0 bases and J dropped 8; count of bases not matched to a gene: 1. The germline CDR1 and CDR2 sequences are MNHEY and SVGEGT. The specimen sequenced was peripheral blood. The V gene is TRBV6-2 or TRBV6-3, the J gene TRBJ2-2; TRBD1 matches at 9 bases. This clonotype originated in a woman younger than 45 with active or convalescent COVID-19. The CDR3 nucleotides are TGTGCCAGCAGTTACTCGGGACAGGGTGGGGAGCTGTTTTTT. This codes for CASSYSGQGGELFF.